The 30 T cell receptor beta chains below were found in one sample sequenced in a study of cytomegalovirus exposure and HLA in healthy donors. PCR used 60 Vbeta primers and 13 Jbeta primers. Repertoires were generated with immunoSEQ multiplex PCR, while TCRdb's copy carries only in-frame clones and drops some. Of 200,000 or so clones in the sample, 81% are singletons; the top ten hold approximately 3.8%. The sample was PBMCs. These receptors originate from a man aged 45-65 years in good health and CMV-seronegative.

This sequence joins TRBV5-1 and TRBJ2-5, with D unclear. Germline values: CDR1 SGHRS, CDR2 YFSETQ. This CDR3 spans 14 amino acids. Trimming removed 1 base from V and 1 base from J, with 8 bases in between. The CDR3 DNA sequence: TGCGCCAGCAGCTTGAGTTTGGCCCAAGAGACCCAGTACTTC. This sequence encodes CASSLSLAQETQYF.

This sequence joins TRBV5-1 and TRBJ2-1; TRBD1 aligns across 10 bases. This CDR3 has 13 amino acids. Germline-derived CDR1 and CDR2 are SGHRS and YFSETQ. J was trimmed by 8 bases and V by 9 bases; bases with no gene match: 8. The CDR3 reads CATRQGARDEQFF. The CDR3 bases are TGCGCCACTAGACAGGGGGCTAGGGATGAGCAGTTCTTC.

Only one count was recorded for this clone. This chain joins TRBV7-2 and TRBJ2-1; TRBD2 is a possible D gene (6 bases). CDR3 length: 15 amino acids. Germline CDR1 reads SGHTA; CDR2 reads FQGNSA. The germline V and J ends were trimmed by 2 bases and 2 bases, with 10 bases remaining between them. As DNA, the CDR3 is TGTGCCAGCAGCTTATTTGCGGGGACCTACAATGAGCAGTTCTTC. Protein sequence: CASSLFAGTYNEQFF.

V usage is TRBV30 and J usage is TRBJ2-2, with TRBD1 as a possible D gene (6 bases). Germline loops: CDR1 GTSNPN, CDR2 SVGIG (reference sequence). Deletions cut 8 bases from V and 2 bases from J, with 15 bases between. The CDR3 runs 14 residues. CDR3 loop: CAGAGAGNTGELFF. Written as DNA, the CDR3 is TGTGCCGGGGCAGGGGCAGGTAACACCGGGGAGCTGTTTTTT.

Here the CDR3 DNA reads TGTGCCAGCATCAACCCTAGCTCCTACGAGCAGTACTTC. Protein: CASINPSSYEQYF. The genes are TRBV6-5 and TRBJ2-7; D is undetermined. V was clipped by 7 bases and J by 0 bases, with 10 bases between them. CDR1 MNHEY and CDR2 SVGAGI come from the germline V gene. The CDR3 runs to 13 residues.

The gene calls are TRBV14 and TRBJ2-1; TRBD2 aligns across 7 bases. CDR1 is SGHDN and CDR2 is FVKESK in the germline V gene. The J segment lost 1 base and the V segment lost 3 bases, leaving 9 bases of the junction unmatched. The CDR3 runs to 17 residues. This chain's CDR3 is CASSQEIRGGSYNEQFF. CDR3 in DNA: TGTGCCAGCAGCCAGGAGATACGCGGGGGATCCTACAATGAGCAGTTCTTC.

J is TRBJ2-5 and V is TRBV4-2, with D unclear. Germline values: CDR1 LGHNA, CDR2 YNFKEQ. The CDR3 runs to 12 residues. V lost 0 bases, J lost 5 bases, and 4 bases lay in between. The DNA for the CDR3 is TGTGCCAGCAGCCAAGATCGGGAGACCCAGTACTTC. This gives the protein CASSQDRETQYF.

J is TRBJ2-5 and V is TRBV7-2; the D is unclear. The J call may be in error: the DNA end matches TRBJ2-7 better. The CDR3 covers 15 residues. In germline, CDR1 is SGHTA, CDR2 FQGNSA. The CDR3 loop reads CASSSSAATSYEQYF. The CDR3, as DNA: TGTGCCAGCAGCTCATCCGCGGCCACCTCCTACGAGCAGTACTTC.

The chain links TRBV29-1 to TRBJ1-1; D is unclear. This CDR3 has 11 residues. Per the germline V gene, CDR1 is SQVTM and CDR2 is ANQGSEA. Trimming removed 7 bases at V and 5 bases at J, with 11 bases between. CDR3 amino acids: CSGEQPTEAFF. CDR3 bases: TGCAGCGGGGAGCAGCCAACTGAAGCTTTCTTT.

This chain links TRBV5-1 with TRBJ2-7; possible D gene TRBD1, 5 bases. The CDR3 extends over 14 amino acids. V was trimmed by 2 bases and J by 4 bases, leaving 13 bases between them. The germline V gene encodes CDR1 SGHRS and CDR2 YFSETQ. This chain's CDR3 is CASSLTGDEYEQYF. CDR3 nucleotides: TGCGCCAGCAGCTTAACAGGAGACGAATACGAGCAGTACTTC.

The chain uses TRBV4-2 and TRBJ2-7; 9 nucleotides agree with TRBD1. The J segment lost 2 bases and the V segment lost 4 bases, leaving 9 bases of the junction unmatched. The CDR3 runs 16 residues. CDR1 is LGHNA and CDR2 is YNFKEQ in the germline V gene. CDR3 bases: TGTGCCAGCAGCCTACCAGGGACAGGGTCACCCTACGAGCAGTACTTC. Amino acid sequence: CASSLPGTGSPYEQYF.

This clone has more than one count but fewer than ten. The rearrangement links TRBV18 to TRBJ2-7, with 8 positions matching TRBD1. Germline CDR1 is KGHSH and CDR2 is LQKENI. The J segment lost 4 bases and the V segment lost 8 bases, leaving 10 bases of the junction unmatched. The CDR3 sequence is 14 residues long. DNA for the CDR3: TGTGCCAGCGCCCCCGGGACAGGATCGTACGAGCAGTACTTC. It translates to CASAPGTGSYEQYF.

The genes are TRBV19 and TRBJ1-1; possible D gene TRBD1, 5 bases. V lost 2 bases, J lost 8 bases, and 15 bases lay in between. The CDR3 has 14 amino acids. Germline CDR1 and CDR2: LNHDA and SQIVND (reference sequence). This chain's CDR3 is CASSIQGRYSEAFF. The CDR3 region has the DNA TGTGCCAGTAGTATACAGGGTCGATATTCCGAAGCTTTCTTT.

The chain recombines TRBV4-1 with TRBJ1-6, with unresolved D. Germline V gene data show CDR1 as MGHRA and CDR2 as YSYEKL. The CDR3 sequence is 15 residues long. Trimming pared 0 bases from V and 10 bases from J, leaving 13 bases between. The DNA of the CDR3 is TGCGCCAGCAGCCAAGATAGAACCGCCTGGTCACCCCTCCACTTT. It encodes CASSQDRTAWSPLHF.

V and J are TRBV29-1 and TRBJ2-1; TRBD2 agrees at 7 bases. V lost 7 bases and J lost 0; bases outside the gene matches: 12. The germline V gene has CDR1 SQVTM and CDR2 ANQGSEA. This CDR3 is built from 16 residues. The chain's CDR3 is CSALARAGRSYNEQFF. As DNA, the CDR3 is TGCAGCGCCCTGGCGAGAGCGGGGCGCTCCTACAATGAGCAGTTCTTC.

The chain's CDR3 is CASSRKTDDYGYTF. The CDR3 DNA follows: TGTGCCAGCTCACGTAAGACAGATGACTATGGCTACACCTTC. The gene calls are TRBV18 and TRBJ1-2, with D tentatively TRBD1 (5 bases). Trimming removed 4 bases from V and 3 bases from J, with 12 bases in between. The CDR3 totals 14 residues. The germline CDR1 and CDR2 sequences are KGHSH and LQKENI.

A few counts support this clone. This sequence joins TRBV5-1 and TRBJ2-3, with a weak D call TRBD2 (5 bases). The germline V and J ends were trimmed by 4 bases and 6 bases, with 18 bases remaining between them. This CDR3 has 15 residues. Germline loops: CDR1 SGHRS, CDR2 YFSETQ. The CDR3 nucleotides are TGCGCCAGCAGCGATACGGACTTGAGAGGTGATACGCAGTATTTT. Its translation is CASSDTDLRGDTQYF.

This clone was counted only a few times. The V and J genes are TRBV9 and TRBJ1-2, with 10 positions matching TRBD1. The junction had 11 bases not matched to a gene; V was cut back by 4 bases and J by 8 bases. Germline CDR1 SGDLS, CDR2 YYNGEE. The CDR3 length is 15 residues. The CDR3 nucleotides are TGTGCCAGCAGCCCGAGGGACAGGGGATTAGGGGGCTACACCTTC. It codes for CASSPRDRGLGGYTF.

The chain links TRBV9 to TRBJ1-1; tentatively, D is TRBD1 (5 bases). The length of the CDR3 is 15 residues. In germline, CDR1 is SGDLS, CDR2 YYNGEE. V was cut by 0 bases and J by 1 base, with 10 bases left in between. The CDR3 protein is CASSVDGGKNTEAFF. The CDR3 region has the DNA TGTGCCAGCAGCGTAGACGGGGGAAAGAACACTGAAGCTTTCTTT.

The rearrangement uses TRBV5-1 and TRBJ1-5; D perhaps matches TRBD1 (5 bases). CDR1 and CDR2 from the germline V gene are SGHRS and YFSETQ. Trimming cost V 2 bases and J 1 base, with 10 bases left between them. The CDR3 runs 15 residues. CDR3 sequence (DNA): TGCGCCAGCAGCTTCGTACCAGGGAGCAATCAGCCCCAGCATTTT. Its translation is CASSFVPGSNQPQHF. Full variable domain (remainder filled in from reference TRBV5-1 and TRBJ1-5): KAGVTQTPRYLIKTRGQQVTLSCSPISGHRSVSWYQQTPGQGLQFLFEYFSETQRNKGNFPGRFSGRQFSNSRSEMNVSTLELGDSALYLCASSFVPGSNQPQHFGDGTRLSIL.

This chain links TRBV7-2 with TRBJ1-1; D is perhaps TRBD1 (5 bases). This CDR3 comprises 15 residues. With 4 bases removed from V and 5 bases from J, the gap between germline ends came to 17 bases. Germline-derived CDR1 and CDR2 are SGHTA and FQGNSA. CDR3 residues: CASSWDSGGGTEAFF. CDR3 DNA: TGTGCCAGCAGCTGGGACTCTGGGGGTGGTACTGAAGCTTTCTTT.

The chain employs TRBV7-8 and TRBJ1-6; D is unresolved. V lost 5 bases and J 6 bases, leaving 11 bases between the germline ends. This CDR3 spans 14 amino acids. Germline loops: CDR1 SGHVS, CDR2 FQNEAQ. CDR3 residues: CASSLFEGNSPLHF. DNA for the CDR3: TGTGCCAGCAGCCTATTCGAGGGTAATTCACCCCTCCACTTT.

This sequence joins TRBV4-1 and TRBJ2-1; the D is unclear. In germline, CDR1 is MGHRA, CDR2 YSYEKL. V dropped 1 base and J dropped 13 bases, with 17 bases sitting between them. The CDR3 extends over 14 amino acids. CDR3 protein: CASSQVQVPWFQFF. Here the CDR3 DNA reads TGCGCCAGCAGCCAAGTTCAGGTTCCCTGGTTCCAGTTCTTC.

This clone was recorded a few times. J is TRBJ1-1 and V is TRBV5-4, with 8 bases that match TRBD1. The germline V gene encodes CDR1 SGHNT and CDR2 YYREEE (reference sequence). This CDR3 has 16 amino acids. V gave up 1 base and J gave up 7 bases; unmatched junction bases: 12. The CDR3 DNA reads as TGTGCCAGCAGCTTGCCAAATAACAGGGGGGCCTATGAAGCTTTCTTT. It encodes CASSLPNNRGAYEAFF.

CDR3 sequence (DNA): TGTGCCACTAAGGAGAGCTCTGGAAACACCATATATTTT. Translation: CATKESSGNTIYF. The chain combines TRBV6-6 with TRBJ1-3; D is undetermined. The V gene lost 10 bases and the J gene lost 0 bases, with 10 bases spanning the gap. Germline V gives CDR1 MNHNY, CDR2 SVGAGI (reference sequence). This CDR3 is built from 13 residues.

The chain combines TRBV7-2 with TRBJ1-2; D gene unclear. CDR1 is SGHTA, CDR2 FQGNSA, per germline. CDR3 length: 16 amino acids. Trimming pared 2 bases from V and 2 bases from J, leaving 15 bases between. CDR3 nucleotide sequence: TGTGCCAGCAGCTTAATAGAGGGTCCTTCCAACTATGGCTACACCTTC. Protein product: CASSLIEGPSNYGYTF.

Of note for this clone: The germline gene is not matched at one end of the junction; a read error may be the cause. The chain couples TRBV7-9 to TRBJ2-1, with TRBD2 matching over 8 bases. Germline assignment: CDR1 SEHNR and CDR2 FQNEAQ (reference sequence). This CDR3 spans 16 amino acids. CDR3 DNA: TGTTCCAGCAGCTCCCTCGGGCGGGGGGTTTACAATGAGCAGTTCTTC. Translated, it gives CSSSSLGRGVYNEQFF.

This chain uses TRBV7-2 with TRBJ2-7; tentatively, D is TRBD2 (6 bases). CDR3 size: 14 residues. Germline V gene lookup returns CDR1 SGHTA and CDR2 FQGNSA. V was trimmed by 1 base and J by 1 base, leaving 8 bases between them. CDR3 nucleotide sequence: TGTGCCAGCAGCTTAGTTGGGACTTCCTACGAGCAGTACTTC. Amino acid sequence: CASSLVGTSYEQYF.

The chain couples TRBV4-3 to TRBJ2-1; 7 nucleotides align to TRBD2. CDR1 is LGHNA and CDR2 is YSLEER in the germline V gene. The CDR3 spans 14 residues. J was trimmed by 9 bases and V by 3 bases; bases with no gene match: 8. CDR3 region: CASSQGGGAIEQFF. CDR3 DNA sequence: TGCGCCAGCAGCCAGGGGGGAGGGGCTATTGAGCAGTTCTTC.

This sequence joins TRBV30 and TRBJ1-5, with D maybe TRBD1 (5 bases). The length of the CDR3 is 13 residues. Germline CDR1 and CDR2: GTSNPN and SVGIG (reference sequence). Trimming left V 5 bases short and J 4 bases short, with 12 bases between. Here the CDR3 reads CAWAGGGNQPQHF. CDR3 coding DNA: TGTGCCTGGGCGGGCGGGGGGAATCAGCCCCAGCATTTT.